The 22 T cell receptor beta chains in this list originate from one sample, sequenced in a study of cytomegalovirus exposure and HLA in healthy donors. Amplification used 60 Vbeta primers and 13 Jbeta primers. TCRdb keeps only in-frame clones here, not all; method: immunoSEQ multiplex PCR. The profile covers 200,000 or so clones, with 82% appearing a single time and roughly 0.097% taken by the ten largest. Source material: PBMCs. These receptors all come from a boy aged 2 to 9 in good health and CMV-seronegative.

The chain's CDR3 is CASSLNDRGQTYNSPLHF. CDR3 in DNA: TGTGCCAGCAGCCTTAACGACAGGGGGCAAACCTATAATTCACCCCTCCACTTT. The rearrangement uses TRBV5-6 and TRBJ1-6, with TRBD1 identical over 10 bases. The CDR3 sequence is 18 residues long. J lost 2 bases, V lost 4 bases, and 9 bases had no gene match. The germline V gene encodes CDR1 SGHDT and CDR2 YYEEEE.

This clone is a singleton in its sample. This chain uses TRBV19 with TRBJ1-2; D gene ambiguous. CDR1 is LNHDA, CDR2 SQIVND, per germline (reference sequence). This CDR3 is built from 12 residues. Trimming removed 3 bases from V and 4 bases from J, with 6 bases in between. For the CDR3, the DNA is TGTGCCAGTAGTATTACACCCTATGGCTACACCTTC. Protein sequence: CASSITPYGYTF.

V usage is TRBV5-4 and J usage is TRBJ2-3, with TRBD2 matching 15 bases. The CDR3 extends over 15 amino acids. The V segment lost 4 bases and the J segment 9 bases; nucleotides outside the gene matches: 6. Germline V lookup: CDR1 SGHNT, CDR2 YYREEE (reference sequence). The CDR3 region has the DNA TGTGCCAGCAGCCCCGGACTAGCGGGGGGGAACACGCAGTATTTT. Its translation: CASSPGLAGGNTQYF.

The genes are TRBV9 and TRBJ2-7, with 11 bases matching TRBD2. With V trimmed by 2 bases and J by 3 bases, 1 base remained unmatched. Germline-derived CDR1 and CDR2 are SGDLS and YYNGEE. The CDR3 is 14 amino acids. CDR3 coding DNA: TGTGCCAGCAGCGTTCTAGCGGGGGGCTACGAGCAGTACTTC. Translation gives CASSVLAGGYEQYF.

The chain combines TRBV11-2 with TRBJ2-7; D is perhaps TRBD2 (5 bases). CDR1 and CDR2 (germline): SGHAT, FQNNGV. Trimming took off 0 bases at V and 0 bases at J, with 18 bases between the two ends. CDR3 length: 18 amino acids. CDR3 amino acids: CASSLEFSAGYPSYEQYF. As DNA, the CDR3 is TGTGCCAGCAGCTTAGAGTTTAGCGCCGGCTATCCCTCCTACGAGCAGTACTTC.

V is TRBV7-9 and J is TRBJ2-7; maybe TRBD1 (6 bases). Per the germline V gene, CDR1 is SEHNR and CDR2 is FQNEAQ (reference sequence). This CDR3 comprises 17 residues. V dropped 3 bases and J dropped 0 bases, with 18 bases sitting between them. CDR3 sequence (DNA): TGTGCCAGCAGCTTGCATCCAGGGGCCCTATCCTCCTACGAGCAGTACTTC. This codes for CASSLHPGALSSYEQYF.

The chain combines TRBV5-1 with TRBJ1-1; no clear D. Trimming took off 0 bases at V and 6 bases at J, with 12 bases between the two ends. The CDR3 sequence is 14 residues long. CDR1 is SGHRS, CDR2 YFSETQ, per germline. The CDR3 sequence: CASSLERGRSEAFF. In DNA, the CDR3 is TGCGCCAGCAGCTTGGAACGGGGTAGGTCTGAAGCTTTCTTT.

The genes are TRBV7-2 and TRBJ1-2; 7 bases fit TRBD1. V lost 5 bases to trimming and J lost 2 bases; unmatched junction nucleotides: 8. The CDR3 runs to 15 residues. Per the germline V gene, CDR1 is SGHTA and CDR2 is FQGNSA. In DNA form, the CDR3 reads TGTGCCAGCAGCATTTATGGGACAGAGAACTATGGCTACACCTTC. It encodes CASSIYGTENYGYTF.

The chain employs TRBV7-2 and TRBJ2-7; D is unresolved. The CDR3 runs 15 residues. Germline CDR1 SGHTA, CDR2 FQGNSA. With 2 bases removed from V and 3 bases from J, the gap between germline ends came to 14 bases. DNA of the CDR3: TGTGCCAGCAGCTTATCTGGCGGTACCTTCTACGAGCAGTACTTC. Protein: CASSLSGGTFYEQYF.

This chain connects TRBV18 to TRBJ1-1; the D is unclear. Germline V lookup: CDR1 KGHSH, CDR2 LQKENI. The CDR3 consists of 13 residues. Trimming stripped 4 bases from V and 5 bases from J, with 11 bases between. The chain's CDR3 is CASSRVGNTEAFF. The CDR3 DNA sequence: TGTGCCAGCTCACGCGTCGGGAATACTGAAGCTTTCTTT. Drawing the rest from reference TRBV18 and TRBJ1-1, the complete variable domain is NAGVMQNPRHLVRRRGQEARLRCSPMKGHSHVYWYRQLPEEGLKFMVYLQKENIIDESGMPKERFSAEFPKEGPSILRIQQVVRGDSAAYFCASSRVGNTEAFFGQGTRLTVV.

The chain links TRBV7-2 to TRBJ2-3, with 7 nucleotides matching TRBD1. Germline lookup yields CDR1 SGHTA and CDR2 FQGNSA. The CDR3 length is 15 residues. Trimming removed 2 bases from V and 2 bases from J; junction bases left unmatched: 4. The CDR3 sequence: CASSLKTGLTDTQYF. The CDR3 DNA is TGTGCCAGCAGCTTAAAGACAGGGCTCACAGATACGCAGTATTTT. The complete variable domain, with remaining parts taken from reference TRBV7-2 and TRBJ2-3, reads GAGVSQSPSNKVTEKGKDVELRCDPISGHTALYWYRQSLGQGLEFLIYFQGNSAPDKSGLPSDRFSAERTGGSVSTLTIQRTQQEDSAVYLCASSLKTGLTDTQYFGPGTRLTVL.

There are a few counts of this clone. The chain carries TRBV9 and TRBJ2-6; D possibly corresponds to TRBD1 (6 bases). V was pared by 3 bases and J by 2 bases, with 6 bases between. Germline CDR1 reads SGDLS; CDR2 reads YYNGEE. This CDR3 contains 14 residues. The CDR3 sequence is CASSAGAGANVLTF. The CDR3 DNA is TGTGCCAGCAGCGCAGGGGCTGGGGCCAACGTCCTGACTTTC.

This clone appeared a single time. This sequence joins TRBV4-1 and TRBJ2-5; 11 bases match TRBD2. The junction had 3 bases not matched to a gene; V was cut back by 1 base and J by 5 bases. Germline CDR1 and CDR2: MGHRA and YSYEKL. The CDR3 consists of 15 residues. In nucleotides, the CDR3 is TGCGCCAGCAGCCAAGGACTAGCGGGGAGGGAGACCCAGTACTTC. As protein: CASSQGLAGRETQYF.

The chain couples TRBV6-5 to TRBJ2-3; TRBD2 aligns across 7 bases. The V segment lost 2 bases and the J segment 2 bases; nucleotides outside the gene matches: 4. CDR3 size: 15 residues. Germline CDR1 and CDR2: MNHEY and SVGAGI. Written as DNA, the CDR3 is TGTGCCAGCAGTTACGGGGGGGTCCACACAGATACGCAGTATTTT. Translated: CASSYGGVHTDTQYF.

V is TRBV5-3 and J is TRBJ2-3; TRBD2 matches 8 bases. TRBV5-3 carries the ORF label, with uncertain function. The CDR3 has 15 residues. V lost 0 bases to trimming and J lost 2 bases; unmatched junction nucleotides: 2. DNA for the CDR3: TGTGCCAGAAGCTTGGCGGGGGGGCCCACAGATACGCAGTATTTT. This gives the protein CARSLAGGPTDTQYF.

In regard to this clone: This same CDR3 is encoded by further DNA sequences in the sample. J is TRBJ2-5 and V is TRBV2, with D possibly being TRBD1 (6 bases). V was cut by 2 bases and J by 4 bases, with 20 bases left in between. CDR3 length: 17 residues. Germline V gene lookup returns CDR1 SNHLY and CDR2 FYNNEI. The CDR3 nucleotides are TGTGCCAGCAGTGAAACATCGTACAGGGAGAAGGGAGAGACCCAGTACTTC. Translated, it gives CASSETSYREKGETQYF.

The chain joins TRBV25-1 to TRBJ1-1; D is unclear. The CDR3 length is 13 residues. V lost 5 bases, J lost 0 bases, and 7 bases lay in between. Germline lookup yields CDR1 MGHDK and CDR2 SYGVNS. Here the CDR3 reads CASSKELNTEAFF. In DNA form, the CDR3 reads TGTGCCAGCAGTAAAGAGTTGAACACTGAAGCTTTCTTT. The entire variable domain, with the rest obtained from reference TRBV25-1 and TRBJ1-1, is as follows: EADIYQTPRYLVIGTGKKITLECSQTMGHDKMYWYQQDPGMELHLIHYSYGVNSTEKGDLSSESTVSRIRTEHFPLTLESARPSHTSQYLCASSKELNTEAFFGQGTRLTVV.

The CDR3: CASSYSRGGEQYF. The CDR3 nucleotides read TGTGCCAGCAGTTACTCGAGGGGAGGGGAGCAGTACTTC. This chain connects TRBV6-5 to TRBJ2-5; 7 nucleotides line up with TRBD2. The CDR3 is 13 residues long. Losses at the gene ends were 0 bases for V and 11 bases for J; bases not matched to a gene: 6. From germline, CDR1 is MNHEY and CDR2 SVGAGI.

This chain connects TRBV21-1 to TRBJ2-1; TRBD2, the table's D call, lacks a check against the DNA. TRBV21-1 is a pseudogene locus. The CDR3 contains 19 residues. The CDR3 reads CASSSNEGTSGSLYNEQFF. For the CDR3, the DNA is TGTGCCAGCAGCTCAAACGAAGGGACTAGCGGGAGTCTCTACAATGAGCAGTTCTTC.

V usage is TRBV11-2 and J usage is TRBJ2-7, with D possibly being TRBD2 (5 bases). This CDR3 region has 13 residues. V lost 5 bases and J 0 bases, leaving 8 bases between the germline ends. From germline, CDR1 is SGHAT and CDR2 FQNNGV. The CDR3 nucleotides read TGTGCCAGCAGCCTAGCCGTCTCCTACGAGCAGTACTTC. Its translation is CASSLAVSYEQYF. Full variable domain (remainder filled in from reference TRBV11-2 and TRBJ2-7): EAGVAQSPRYKIIEKRQSVAFWCNPISGHATLYWYQQILGQGPKLLIQFQNNGVVDDSQLPKDRFSAERLKGVDSTLKIQPAKLEDSAVYLCASSLAVSYEQYFGPGTRLTVT.

The chain is built from TRBV9 and TRBJ2-7, with 14 bases aligning to TRBD2. This CDR3 spans 17 amino acids. The V gene end was trimmed by 3 bases and the J gene end by 4 bases; junction bases not matched to a gene: 9. From germline, CDR1 is SGDLS and CDR2 YYNGEE. CDR3 amino acids: CASSGTSGGPPGYEQYF. The DNA for the CDR3 is TGTGCCAGCAGCGGGACTAGCGGGGGGCCGCCGGGGTACGAGCAGTACTTC.

This chain uses TRBV6-5 with TRBJ1-1, with D possibly matching TRBD1 (6 bases). Germline V gene data show CDR1 as MNHEY and CDR2 as SVGAGI. The CDR3 length is 14 residues. Deletions cut 7 bases from V and 7 bases from J, with 19 bases between. CDR3 loop: CASKFYRGAGEAFF. As DNA, the CDR3 is TGTGCCAGCAAGTTTTACCGGGGGGCGGGTGAAGCTTTCTTT.